This TCR beta chain was sequenced during a study of blood T cell repertoires in COVID-19. CDR1 and CDR2 from the germline V gene are SGDLS and YYNGEE. The CDR3 spans 16 residues. J lost 6 bases, V lost 2 bases, and 7 bases had no gene match. Assay used: immunoSEQ multiplex PCR; TCRdb lists only in-frame clones, some missing. The sample shows some 48,000 clones, about 86% of them seen only once. This receptor was identified in a human donor in a cohort sampled during active COVID-19. The chain is built from TRBV9 and TRBJ2-2; 10 bases are a match to TRBD1. Input material: peripheral blood. The CDR3 region is CASSVYSGTGAGELFF. The CDR3 region has the DNA TGTGCCAGCAGCGTCTACTCCGGGACAGGGGCCGGGGAGCTGTTTTTT.